This T cell receptor (beta chain) was identified in a study of cytomegalovirus exposure and HLA in healthy donors. Study-wide points: The study listed approximately 160 cytomegalovirus-associated TCR beta chains.

Profiled with immunoSEQ multiplex PCR; TCRdb holds only in-frame clones, not every one. The sample yields about 130,000 clones, nearly 90% seen once. Remarks on this clone: No antigen is known for it.

Germline V gene data show CDR1 as SGHTA and CDR2 as FQGNSA. The V gene lost 8 bases and the J gene lost 5 bases, with 13 bases spanning the gap. The length of the CDR3 is 13 residues. The origin of this receptor is a woman younger than 35 in good health and CMV-seronegative. V and J are TRBV7-2 and TRBJ2-1, with a tentative D call TRBD2 (6 bases). Sequencing was carried out using PBMCs. The CDR3 coding sequence is TGTGCCAGCTGGGGACTTTTAAACAATGAGCAGTTCTTC. This encodes CASWGLLNNEQFF.